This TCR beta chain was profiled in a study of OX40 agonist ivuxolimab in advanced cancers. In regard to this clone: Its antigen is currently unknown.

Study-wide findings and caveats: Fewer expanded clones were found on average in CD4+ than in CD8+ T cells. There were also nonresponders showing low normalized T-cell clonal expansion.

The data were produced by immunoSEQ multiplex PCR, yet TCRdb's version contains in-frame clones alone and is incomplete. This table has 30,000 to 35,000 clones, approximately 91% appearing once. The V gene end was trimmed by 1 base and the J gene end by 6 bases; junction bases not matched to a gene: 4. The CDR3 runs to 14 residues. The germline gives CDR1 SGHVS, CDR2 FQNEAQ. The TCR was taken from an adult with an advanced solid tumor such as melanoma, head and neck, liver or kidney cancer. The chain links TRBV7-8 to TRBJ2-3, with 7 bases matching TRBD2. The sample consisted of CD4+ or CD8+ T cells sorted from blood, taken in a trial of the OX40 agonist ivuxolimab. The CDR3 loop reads CASSLGWGGDTQYF. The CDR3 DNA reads TGTGCCAGCAGCTTAGGTTGGGGGGGGGATACGCAGTATTTT.